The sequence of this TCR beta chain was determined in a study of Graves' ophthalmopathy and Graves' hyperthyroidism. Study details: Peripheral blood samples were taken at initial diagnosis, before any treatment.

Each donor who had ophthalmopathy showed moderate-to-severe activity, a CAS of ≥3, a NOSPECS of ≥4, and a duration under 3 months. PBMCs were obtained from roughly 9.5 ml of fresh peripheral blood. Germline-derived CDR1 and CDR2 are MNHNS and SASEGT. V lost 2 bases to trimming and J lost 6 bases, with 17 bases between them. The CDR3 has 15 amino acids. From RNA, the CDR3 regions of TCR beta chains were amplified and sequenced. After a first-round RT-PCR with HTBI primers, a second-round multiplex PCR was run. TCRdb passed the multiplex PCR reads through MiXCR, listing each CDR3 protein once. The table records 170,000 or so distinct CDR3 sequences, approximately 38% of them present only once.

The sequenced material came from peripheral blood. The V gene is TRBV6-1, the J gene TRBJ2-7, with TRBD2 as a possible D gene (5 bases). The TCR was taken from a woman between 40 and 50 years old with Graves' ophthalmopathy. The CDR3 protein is CASSEPGVRIGEQYF. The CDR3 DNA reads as TGTGCCAGCAGTGAACCCGGGGTCCGCATTGGCGAGCAGTACTTC.